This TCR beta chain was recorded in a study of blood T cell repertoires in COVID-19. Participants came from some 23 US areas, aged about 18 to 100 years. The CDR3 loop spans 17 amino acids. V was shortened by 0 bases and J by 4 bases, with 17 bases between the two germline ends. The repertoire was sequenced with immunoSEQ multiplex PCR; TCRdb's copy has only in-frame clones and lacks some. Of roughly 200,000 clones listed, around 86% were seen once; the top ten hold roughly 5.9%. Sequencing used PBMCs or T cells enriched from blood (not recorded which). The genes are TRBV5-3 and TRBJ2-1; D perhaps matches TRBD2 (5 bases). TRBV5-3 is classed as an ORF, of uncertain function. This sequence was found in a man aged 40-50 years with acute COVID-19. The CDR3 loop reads CARSLASNKRRYNEQFF. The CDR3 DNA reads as TGTGCCAGAAGCTTGGCCTCCAATAAGCGGAGATACAATGAGCAGTTCTTC.